A single sample is the source of the 4 T cell receptor beta chains below, sequenced in a study of T cell changes during pregnancy in multiple sclerosis (dated by TCRdb to between 2018 and 2021). Library generation was performed with the immunoSEQ multiplex PCR assay. The clones in this table, taken by TCRdb from immuneACCESS, are in-frame only. Not every clone is retained; where verified, under half of the shortfall comes from an unresolved V gene, and the cause of the rest is unknown. This sample has approximately 69,000 clones in its table, and 90% to 95% of those were observed once. The ten largest clones capture 0.58% of the sample. The sample here was peripheral blood, taken in the third trimester of pregnancy. These receptors originate from a female donor with multiple sclerosis, enrolled in a pregnancy study.

The chain has TRBV7-9 and TRBJ2-2, with D possibly being TRBD1 (6 bases). V was clipped by 5 bases and J by 7 bases, with 8 bases between them. The germline V gene encodes CDR1 SEHNR and CDR2 FQNEAQ (reference sequence). The CDR3 is 12 amino acids. CDR3 residues: CASSEGDGELFF. CDR3 in DNA: TGTGCCAGCAGCGAGGGGGACGGGGAGCTGTTTTTT.

The CDR3 nucleotides are TGTGCCAGCAGCCAAGAGGGACAGGGAGTCCCCTCCTACGAGCAGTACTTC. It yields the protein CASSQEGQGVPSYEQYF. The gene calls are TRBV14 and TRBJ2-7, with TRBD1 identical over 9 bases. CDR3 length: 17 residues. The trim removed 0 bases at V and 0 bases at J, leaving 6 bases unmatched. CDR1 is SGHDN and CDR2 is FVKESK in the germline V gene.

The genes are TRBV10-3 and TRBJ2-5; the D is unclear. V was shortened by 0 bases and J by 7 bases, with 9 bases between the two germline ends. The CDR3 covers 13 residues. CDR1 is ENHRY, CDR2 SYGVKD, per germline. DNA of the CDR3: TGTGCCATCAGTGAGTCTAGTTTCGGGACCCAGTACTTC. Residues: CAISESSFGTQYF.

V and J are TRBV4-3 and TRBJ1-4; D is unresolved. V was pared by 0 bases and J by 6 bases, with 5 bases between. CDR1 is LGHNA, CDR2 YSLEER, per germline. The CDR3 contains 13 residues. The CDR3 loop is CASSQEQDEKLFF. The CDR3 region has the DNA TGCGCCAGCAGCCAAGAGCAGGATGAAAAACTGTTTTTT.